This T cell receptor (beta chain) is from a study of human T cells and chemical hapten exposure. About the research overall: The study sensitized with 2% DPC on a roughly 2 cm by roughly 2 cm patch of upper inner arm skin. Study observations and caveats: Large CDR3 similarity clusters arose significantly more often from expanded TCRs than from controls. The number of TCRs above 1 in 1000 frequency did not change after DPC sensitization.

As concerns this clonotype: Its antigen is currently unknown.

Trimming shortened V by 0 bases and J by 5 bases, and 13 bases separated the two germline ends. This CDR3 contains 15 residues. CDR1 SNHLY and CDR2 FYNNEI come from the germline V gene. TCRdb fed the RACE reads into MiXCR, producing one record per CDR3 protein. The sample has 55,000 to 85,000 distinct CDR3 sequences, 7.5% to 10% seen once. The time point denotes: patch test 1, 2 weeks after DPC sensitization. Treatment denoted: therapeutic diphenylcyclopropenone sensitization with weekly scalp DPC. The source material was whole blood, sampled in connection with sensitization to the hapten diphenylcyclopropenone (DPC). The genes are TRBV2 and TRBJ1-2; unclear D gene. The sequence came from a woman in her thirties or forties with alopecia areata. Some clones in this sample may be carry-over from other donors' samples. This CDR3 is CASSEARVPLYGYTF. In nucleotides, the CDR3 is TGTGCCAGCAGTGAAGCCCGGGTCCCCCTTTATGGCTACACCTTC.